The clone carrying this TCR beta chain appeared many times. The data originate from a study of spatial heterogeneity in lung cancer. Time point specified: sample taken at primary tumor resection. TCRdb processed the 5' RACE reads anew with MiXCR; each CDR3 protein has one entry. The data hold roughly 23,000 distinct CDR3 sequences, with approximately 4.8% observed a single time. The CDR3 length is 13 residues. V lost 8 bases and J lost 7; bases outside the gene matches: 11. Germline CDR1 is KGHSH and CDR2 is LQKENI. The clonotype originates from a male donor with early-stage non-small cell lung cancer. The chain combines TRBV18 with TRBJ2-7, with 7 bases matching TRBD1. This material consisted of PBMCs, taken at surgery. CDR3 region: CASHSDRAWEQYF. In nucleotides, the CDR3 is TGTGCCAGCCATTCCGACAGGGCCTGGGAGCAGTACTTC.